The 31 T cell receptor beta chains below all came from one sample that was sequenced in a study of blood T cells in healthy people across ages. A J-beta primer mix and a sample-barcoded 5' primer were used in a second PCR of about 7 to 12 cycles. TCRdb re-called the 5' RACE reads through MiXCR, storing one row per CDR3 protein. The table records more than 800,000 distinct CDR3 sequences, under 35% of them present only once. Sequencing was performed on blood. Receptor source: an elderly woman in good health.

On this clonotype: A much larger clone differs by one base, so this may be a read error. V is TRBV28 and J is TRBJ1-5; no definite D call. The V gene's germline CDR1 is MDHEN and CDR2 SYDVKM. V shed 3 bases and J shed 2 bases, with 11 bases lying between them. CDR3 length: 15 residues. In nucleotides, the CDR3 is TGTGCCAGCAGTTTTTCGGGTATCGGCAATCAGCCCCAGCATTTT. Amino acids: CASSFSGIGNQPQHF.

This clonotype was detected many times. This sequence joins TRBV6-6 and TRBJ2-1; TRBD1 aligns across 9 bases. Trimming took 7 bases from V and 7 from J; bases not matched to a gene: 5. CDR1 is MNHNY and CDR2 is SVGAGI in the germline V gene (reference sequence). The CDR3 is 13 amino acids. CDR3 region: CASTRDRENEQFF. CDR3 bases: TGTGCCAGCACCCGGGACAGGGAAAATGAGCAGTTCTTC.

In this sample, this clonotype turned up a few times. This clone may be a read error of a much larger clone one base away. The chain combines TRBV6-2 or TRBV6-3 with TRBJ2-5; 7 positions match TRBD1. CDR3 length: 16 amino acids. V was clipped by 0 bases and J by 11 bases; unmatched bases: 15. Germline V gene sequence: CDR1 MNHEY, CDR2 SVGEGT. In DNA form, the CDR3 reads TGTGCCAGCAGTTACTCACAGGGGCCGCAGGACAATGAGCAGTACTTC. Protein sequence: CASSYSQGPQDNEQYF.

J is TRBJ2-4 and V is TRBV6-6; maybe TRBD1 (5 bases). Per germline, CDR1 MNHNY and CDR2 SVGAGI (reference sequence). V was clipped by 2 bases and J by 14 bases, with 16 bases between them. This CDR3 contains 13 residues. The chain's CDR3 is CASSYDRAGSKYF. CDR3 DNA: TGTGCCAGCAGTTACGATAGGGCAGGGTCTAAGTACTTC.

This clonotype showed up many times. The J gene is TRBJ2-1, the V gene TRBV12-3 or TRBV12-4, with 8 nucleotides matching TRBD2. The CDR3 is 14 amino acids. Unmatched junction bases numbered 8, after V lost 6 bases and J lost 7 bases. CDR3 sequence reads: CASSSGGRTNEQFF. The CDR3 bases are TGTGCCAGCAGCTCGGGGGGGAGGACGAATGAGCAGTTCTTC.

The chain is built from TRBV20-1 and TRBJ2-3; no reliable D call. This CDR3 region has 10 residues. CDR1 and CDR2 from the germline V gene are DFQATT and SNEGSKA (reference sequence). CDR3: CSALGHTQYF. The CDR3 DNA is TGCAGCGCCCTTGGACATACGCAGTATTTT.

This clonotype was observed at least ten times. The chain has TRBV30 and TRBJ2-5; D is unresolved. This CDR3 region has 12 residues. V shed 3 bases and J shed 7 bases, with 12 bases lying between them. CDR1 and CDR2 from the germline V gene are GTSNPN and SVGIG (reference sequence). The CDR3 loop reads CAWRPTSGTQYF. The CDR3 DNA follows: TGTGCCTGGAGACCCACCTCCGGGACCCAGTACTTC.

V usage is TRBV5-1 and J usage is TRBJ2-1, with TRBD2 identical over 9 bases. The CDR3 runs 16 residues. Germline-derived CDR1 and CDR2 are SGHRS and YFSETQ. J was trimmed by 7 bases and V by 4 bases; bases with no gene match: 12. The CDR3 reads CASSLPRGGGANEQFF. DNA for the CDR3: TGCGCCAGCAGCCTACCACGTGGCGGGGGGGCTAATGAGCAGTTCTTC.

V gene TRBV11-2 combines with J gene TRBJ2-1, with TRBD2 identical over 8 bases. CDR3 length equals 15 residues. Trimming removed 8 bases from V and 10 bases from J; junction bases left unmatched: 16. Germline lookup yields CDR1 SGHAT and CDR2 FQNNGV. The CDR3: CASGEAGGTRREQFF. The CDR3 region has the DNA TGTGCCAGCGGCGAGGCGGGGGGCACACGCCGAGAGCAGTTCTTC. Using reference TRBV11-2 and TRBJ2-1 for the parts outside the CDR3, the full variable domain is EAGVAQSPRYKIIEKRQSVAFWCNPISGHATLYWYQQILGQGPKLLIQFQNNGVVDDSQLPKDRFSAERLKGVDSTLKIQPAKLEDSAVYLCASGEAGGTRREQFFGPGTRLTVL.

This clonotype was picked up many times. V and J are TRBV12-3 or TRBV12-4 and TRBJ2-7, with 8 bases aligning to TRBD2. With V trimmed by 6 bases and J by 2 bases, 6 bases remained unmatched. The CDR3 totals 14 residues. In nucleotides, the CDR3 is TGTGCCAGCAGCAACATAGCGGGGACCTACGAGCAGTACTTC. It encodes CASSNIAGTYEQYF.

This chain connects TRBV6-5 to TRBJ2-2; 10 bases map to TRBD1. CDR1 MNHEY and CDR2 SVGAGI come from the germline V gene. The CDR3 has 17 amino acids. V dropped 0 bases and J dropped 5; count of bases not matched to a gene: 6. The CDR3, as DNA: TGTGCCAGCAGTTACTCGATACTGGGACAGGGGACCGGGGAGCTGTTTTTT. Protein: CASSYSILGQGTGELFF.

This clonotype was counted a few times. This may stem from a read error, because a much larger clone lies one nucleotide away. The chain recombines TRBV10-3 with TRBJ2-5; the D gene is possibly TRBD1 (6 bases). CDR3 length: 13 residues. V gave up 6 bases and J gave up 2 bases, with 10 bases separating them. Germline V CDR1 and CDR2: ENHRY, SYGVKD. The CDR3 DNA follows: TGTGCCATCAGGTTAGGACAGCAAGAGACCCAGTACTTC. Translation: CAIRLGQQETQYF.

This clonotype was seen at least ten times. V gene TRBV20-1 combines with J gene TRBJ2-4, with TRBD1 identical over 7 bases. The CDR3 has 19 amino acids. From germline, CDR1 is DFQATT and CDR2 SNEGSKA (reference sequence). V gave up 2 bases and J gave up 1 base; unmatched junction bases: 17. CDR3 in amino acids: CSARSIYRDSLAAKNIQYF. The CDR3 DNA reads TGCAGTGCTAGATCCATCTACCGGGACAGCTTAGCTGCCAAAAACATTCAGTACTTC.

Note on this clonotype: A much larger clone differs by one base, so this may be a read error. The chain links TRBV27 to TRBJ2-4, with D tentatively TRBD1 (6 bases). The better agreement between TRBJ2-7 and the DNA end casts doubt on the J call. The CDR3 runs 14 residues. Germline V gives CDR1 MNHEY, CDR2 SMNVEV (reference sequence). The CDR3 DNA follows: TGTACCAGCAGTTTAAAAGACAGGACCTACGAGCAGTACTTC. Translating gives CTSSLKDRTYEQYF.

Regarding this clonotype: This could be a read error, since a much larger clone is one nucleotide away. CDR3 DNA: TGTGCCAGCAGAGAGCGACAAAATAACTATGGCTACACCTTC. Protein: CASRERQNNYGYTF. The chain is built from TRBV2 and TRBJ1-2, with D hard to call. Germline-derived CDR1 and CDR2 are SNHLY and FYNNEI. The CDR3 has 14 amino acids. Trimming pared 6 bases from V and 1 base from J, leaving 12 bases between.

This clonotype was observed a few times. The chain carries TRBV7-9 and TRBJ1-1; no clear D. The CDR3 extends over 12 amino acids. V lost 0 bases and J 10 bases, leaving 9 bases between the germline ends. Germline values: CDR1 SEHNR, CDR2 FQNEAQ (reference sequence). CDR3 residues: CASSLAAKGAFF. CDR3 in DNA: TGTGCCAGCAGCTTAGCGGCGAAGGGAGCTTTCTTT.

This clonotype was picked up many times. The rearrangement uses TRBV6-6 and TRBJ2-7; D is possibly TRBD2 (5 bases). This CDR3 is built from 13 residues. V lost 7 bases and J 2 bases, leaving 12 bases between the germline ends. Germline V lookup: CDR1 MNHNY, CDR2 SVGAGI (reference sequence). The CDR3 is CASNYGDAYEQYF. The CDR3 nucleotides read TGTGCCAGCAACTACGGGGATGCCTACGAGCAGTACTTC.

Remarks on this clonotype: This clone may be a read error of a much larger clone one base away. The CDR3 loop reads CAGSPGVNNEQFF. CDR3 DNA sequence: TGTGCCGGCAGTCCGGGGGTGAACAATGAGCAGTTCTTC. This chain links TRBV11-2 with TRBJ2-1, with D possibly being TRBD2 (6 bases). The CDR3 length is 13 residues. Germline CDR1 and CDR2: SGHAT and FQNNGV.

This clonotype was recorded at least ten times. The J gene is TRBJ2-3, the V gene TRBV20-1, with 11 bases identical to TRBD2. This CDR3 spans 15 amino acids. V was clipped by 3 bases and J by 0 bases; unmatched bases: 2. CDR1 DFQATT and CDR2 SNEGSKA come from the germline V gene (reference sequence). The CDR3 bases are TGCAGTGCTAGCTGGACTAGCGGGAGCACAGATACGCAGTATTTT. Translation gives CSASWTSGSTDTQYF.

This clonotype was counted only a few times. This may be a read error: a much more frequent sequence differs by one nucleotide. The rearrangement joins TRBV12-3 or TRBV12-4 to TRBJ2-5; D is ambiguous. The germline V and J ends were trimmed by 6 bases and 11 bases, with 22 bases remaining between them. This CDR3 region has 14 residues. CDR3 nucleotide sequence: TGTGCCAGCAGGGCTCACCGGGCCCTCGAAGAGCAGTACTTC. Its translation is CASRAHRALEEQYF.

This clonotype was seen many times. The CDR3 sequence: CASSRLDYGYTF. DNA for the CDR3: TGTGCCAGCAGCCGCCTTGACTATGGCTACACCTTC. The chain has TRBV6-2 or TRBV6-3 and TRBJ1-2; D not certain. Trimming took off 6 bases at V and 3 bases at J, with 8 bases between the two ends. The germline V gene has CDR1 MNHEY and CDR2 SVGEGT. This CDR3 region has 12 residues.

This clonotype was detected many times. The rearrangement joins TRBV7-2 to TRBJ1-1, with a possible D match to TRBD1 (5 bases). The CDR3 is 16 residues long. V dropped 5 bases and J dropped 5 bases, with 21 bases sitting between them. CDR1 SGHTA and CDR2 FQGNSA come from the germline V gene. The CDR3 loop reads CASSRPGRRIGTEAFF. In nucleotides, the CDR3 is TGTGCCAGCAGCCGGCCGGGACGGCGCATTGGGACTGAAGCTTTCTTT.

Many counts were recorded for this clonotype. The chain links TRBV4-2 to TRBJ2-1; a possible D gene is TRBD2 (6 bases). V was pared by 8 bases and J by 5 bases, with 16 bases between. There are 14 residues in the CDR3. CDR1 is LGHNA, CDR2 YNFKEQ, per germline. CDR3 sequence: CASGGAGINNEQFF. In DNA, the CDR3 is TGTGCCAGCGGCGGGGCAGGGATAAACAATGAGCAGTTCTTC.

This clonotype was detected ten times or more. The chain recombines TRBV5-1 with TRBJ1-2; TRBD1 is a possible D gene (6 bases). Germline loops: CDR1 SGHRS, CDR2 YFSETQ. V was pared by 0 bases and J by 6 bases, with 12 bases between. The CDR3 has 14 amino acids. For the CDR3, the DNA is TGCGCCAGCAGCTTGGGGGGGCAGGGCGATGGCTACACCTTC. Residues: CASSLGGQGDGYTF.

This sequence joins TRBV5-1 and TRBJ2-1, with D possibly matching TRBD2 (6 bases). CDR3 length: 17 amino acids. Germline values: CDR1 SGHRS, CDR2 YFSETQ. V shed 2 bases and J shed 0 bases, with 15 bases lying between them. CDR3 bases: TGCGCCAGCAGCTTAACCGGGGGACGAAGCTCCTACAATGAGCAGTTCTTC. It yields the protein CASSLTGGRSSYNEQFF.

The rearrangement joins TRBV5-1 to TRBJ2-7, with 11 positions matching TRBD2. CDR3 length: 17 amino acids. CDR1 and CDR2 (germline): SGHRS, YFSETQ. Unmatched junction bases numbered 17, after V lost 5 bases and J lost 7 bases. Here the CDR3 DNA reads TGCGCCAGCAGTGGAAGGGTTCTAGCGGGGGGATACAATGAGCAGTACTTC. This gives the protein CASSGRVLAGGYNEQYF.

The CDR3 reads CATSGGLAGDENIQYF. DNA for the CDR3: TGTGCCACCAGCGGAGGACTAGCGGGAGACGAAAACATTCAGTACTTC. The chain recombines TRBV15 with TRBJ2-7, with 13 bases identical to TRBD2. The J call could be wrong; TRBJ2-4 is a better fit for the DNA end. CDR1 and CDR2 (germline): LNHNV, YYDKDF (reference sequence). The CDR3 totals 16 residues.

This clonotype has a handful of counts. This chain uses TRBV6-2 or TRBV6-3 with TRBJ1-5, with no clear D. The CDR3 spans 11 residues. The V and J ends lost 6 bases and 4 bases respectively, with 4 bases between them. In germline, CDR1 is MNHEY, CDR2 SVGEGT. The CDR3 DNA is TGTGCCAGCAGGATAAATCAGCCCCAGCATTTT. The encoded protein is CASRINQPQHF.

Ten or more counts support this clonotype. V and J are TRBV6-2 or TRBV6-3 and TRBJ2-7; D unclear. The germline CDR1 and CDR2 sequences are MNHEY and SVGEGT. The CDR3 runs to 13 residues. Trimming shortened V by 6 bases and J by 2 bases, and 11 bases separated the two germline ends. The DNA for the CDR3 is TGTGCCAGCAGCCAAACAGCCCCCTACGAGCAGTACTTC. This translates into CASSQTAPYEQYF.

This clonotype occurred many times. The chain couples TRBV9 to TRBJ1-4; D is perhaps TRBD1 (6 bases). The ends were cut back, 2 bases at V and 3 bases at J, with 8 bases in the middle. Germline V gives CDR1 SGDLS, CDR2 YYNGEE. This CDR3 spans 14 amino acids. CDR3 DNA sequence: TGTGCCAGCAGCGTCGGGGGCTCTAATGAAAAACTGTTTTTT. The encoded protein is CASSVGGSNEKLFF.

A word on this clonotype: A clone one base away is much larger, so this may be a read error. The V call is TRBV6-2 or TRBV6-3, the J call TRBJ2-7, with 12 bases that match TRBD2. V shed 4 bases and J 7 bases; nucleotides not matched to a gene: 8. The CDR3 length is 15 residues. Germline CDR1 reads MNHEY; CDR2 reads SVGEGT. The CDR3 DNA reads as TGTGCCAGCAGTTCGACTAGCGGGGGTCGCAGTGAGCAGTACTTC. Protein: CASSSTSGGRSEQYF.